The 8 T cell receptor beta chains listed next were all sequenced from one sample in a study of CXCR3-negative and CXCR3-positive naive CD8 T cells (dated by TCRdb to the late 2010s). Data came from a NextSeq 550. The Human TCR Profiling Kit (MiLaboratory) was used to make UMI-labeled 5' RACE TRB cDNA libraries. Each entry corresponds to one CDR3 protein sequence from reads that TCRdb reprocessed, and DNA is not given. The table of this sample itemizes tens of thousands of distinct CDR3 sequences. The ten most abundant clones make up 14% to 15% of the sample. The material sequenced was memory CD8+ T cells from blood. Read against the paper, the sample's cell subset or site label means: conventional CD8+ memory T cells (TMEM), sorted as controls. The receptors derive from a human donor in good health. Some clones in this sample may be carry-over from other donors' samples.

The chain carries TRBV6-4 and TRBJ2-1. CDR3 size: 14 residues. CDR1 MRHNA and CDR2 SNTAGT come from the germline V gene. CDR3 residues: CASSDGSSYNEQFF.

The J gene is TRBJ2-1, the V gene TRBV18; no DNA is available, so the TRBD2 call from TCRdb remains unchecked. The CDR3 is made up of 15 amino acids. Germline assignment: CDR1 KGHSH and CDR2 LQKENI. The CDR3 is CASSPRLGLDDEQFF.

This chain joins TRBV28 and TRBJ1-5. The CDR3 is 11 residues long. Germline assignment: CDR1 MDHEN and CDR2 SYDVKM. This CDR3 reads CASSPWGPQHF.

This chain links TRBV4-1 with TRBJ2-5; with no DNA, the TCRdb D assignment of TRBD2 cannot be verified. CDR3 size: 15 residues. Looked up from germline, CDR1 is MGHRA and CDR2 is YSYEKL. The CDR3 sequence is CASSQLAGGQETQYF.

CDR3 loop: CSAGPGQGPYEQYF. The chain links TRBV20-1 to TRBJ2-7; TCRdb's D call, TRBD1, is unchecked because there is no DNA. Germline V CDR1 and CDR2: DFQATT, SNEGSKA (reference sequence). The CDR3 runs 14 residues.

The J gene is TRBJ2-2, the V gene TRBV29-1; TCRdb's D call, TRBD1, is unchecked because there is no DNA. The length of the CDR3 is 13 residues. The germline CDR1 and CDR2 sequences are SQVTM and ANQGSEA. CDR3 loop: CSVITGNTGELFF.

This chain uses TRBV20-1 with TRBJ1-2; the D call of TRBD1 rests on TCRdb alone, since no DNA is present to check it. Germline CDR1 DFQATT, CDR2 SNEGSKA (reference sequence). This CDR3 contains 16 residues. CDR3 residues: CSARDLGTDTDYGYTF.

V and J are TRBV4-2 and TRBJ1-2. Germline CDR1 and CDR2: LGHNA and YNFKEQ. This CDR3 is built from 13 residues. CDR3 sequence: CASSFDPVRGYTF.